This TCR beta chain was obtained from a study of shared clonotypes between healthy human individuals. Whole-study results and caveats: The researchers took only blood, and tissue repertoires probably look different.

Produced via immunoSEQ multiplex PCR; TCRdb's table is partial and in-frame only. Among about 600,000 clones listed, approximately 97% were seen once. The germline gives CDR1 MDHEN, CDR2 SYDVKM. Trimming shortened V by 7 bases and J by 2 bases, and 15 bases separated the two germline ends. The CDR3 sequence is 14 residues long. Concerning this clone itself: Its antigen is not identified.

The sequenced sample was naive CD4+ T cells sorted from blood. The subset is: CD45RA+ positively selected. This sequence originates from a woman younger than 45 in good health. The V gene is TRBV28, the J gene TRBJ2-7; D is unresolved. The CDR3 nucleotides are TGTGCCAGCACCCTAGGAACAAAAACCTACGAGCAGTACTTC. Translated, it gives CASTLGTKTYEQYF. Full variable domain (outside the CDR3, taken from reference TRBV28 and TRBJ2-7): DVKVTQSSRYLVKRTGEKVFLECVQDMDHENMFWYRQDPGLGLRLIYFSYDVKMKEKGDIPEGYSVSREKKERFSLILESASTNQTSMYLCASTLGTKTYEQYFGPGTRLTVT.